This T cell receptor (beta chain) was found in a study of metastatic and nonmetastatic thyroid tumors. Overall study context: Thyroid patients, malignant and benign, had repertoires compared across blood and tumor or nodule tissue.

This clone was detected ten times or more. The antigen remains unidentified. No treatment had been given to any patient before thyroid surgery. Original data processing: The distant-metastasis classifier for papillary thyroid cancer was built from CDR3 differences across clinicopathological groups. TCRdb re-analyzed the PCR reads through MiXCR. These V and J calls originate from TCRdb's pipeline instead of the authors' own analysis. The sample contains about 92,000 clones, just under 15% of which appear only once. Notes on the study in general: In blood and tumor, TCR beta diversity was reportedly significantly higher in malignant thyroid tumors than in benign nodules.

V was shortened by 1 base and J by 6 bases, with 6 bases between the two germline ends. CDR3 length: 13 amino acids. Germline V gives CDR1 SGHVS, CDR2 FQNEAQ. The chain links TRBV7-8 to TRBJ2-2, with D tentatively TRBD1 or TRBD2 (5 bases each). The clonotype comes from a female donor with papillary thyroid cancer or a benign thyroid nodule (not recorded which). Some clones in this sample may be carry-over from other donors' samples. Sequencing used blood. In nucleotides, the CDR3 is TGTGCCAGCAGCTTAGTGGGGGCCGGGGAGCTGTTTTTT. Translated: CASSLVGAGELFF. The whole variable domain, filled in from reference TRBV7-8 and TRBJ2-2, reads GAGVSQSPRYKVAKRGQDVALRCDPISGHVSLFWYQQALGQGPEFLTYFQNEAQLDKSGLPSDRFFAERPEGSVSTLKIQRTQQEDSAVYLCASSLVGAGELFFGEGSRLTVL.